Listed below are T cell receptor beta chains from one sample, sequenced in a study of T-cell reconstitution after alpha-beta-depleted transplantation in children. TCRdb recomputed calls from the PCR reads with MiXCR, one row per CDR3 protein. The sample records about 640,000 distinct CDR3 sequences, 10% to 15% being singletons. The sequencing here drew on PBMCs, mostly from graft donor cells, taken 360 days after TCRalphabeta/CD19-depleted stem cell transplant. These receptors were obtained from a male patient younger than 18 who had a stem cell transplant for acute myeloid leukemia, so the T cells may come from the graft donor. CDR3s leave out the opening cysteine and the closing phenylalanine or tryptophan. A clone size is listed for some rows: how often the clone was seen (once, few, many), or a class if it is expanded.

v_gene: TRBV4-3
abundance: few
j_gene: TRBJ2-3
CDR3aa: ASSQETQSSTDTQY

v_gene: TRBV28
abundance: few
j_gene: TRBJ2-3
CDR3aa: ASSWDYFRSTDTQY

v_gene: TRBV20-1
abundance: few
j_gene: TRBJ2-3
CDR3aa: SARGEEAQY

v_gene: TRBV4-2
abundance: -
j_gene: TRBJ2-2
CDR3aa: ASSQLQGVGTGELF

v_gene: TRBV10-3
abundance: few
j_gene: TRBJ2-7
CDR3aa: AISESTGGYEQY

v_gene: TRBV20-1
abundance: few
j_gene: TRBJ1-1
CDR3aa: SAIEKAGQGTTEAF

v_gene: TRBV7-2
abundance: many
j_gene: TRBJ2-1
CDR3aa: ASSLEEAGNNEQF

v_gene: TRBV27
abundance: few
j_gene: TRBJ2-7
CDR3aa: AKRELAGGFSYEQY

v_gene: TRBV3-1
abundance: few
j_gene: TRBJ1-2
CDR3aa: ASSQEYVGEKGYT

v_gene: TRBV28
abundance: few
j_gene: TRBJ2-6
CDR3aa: ASSPRLPNGHRPSGANVLT